The entry below gives a single T cell receptor beta chain sequence along with its context. These data come from a study of blood T cell repertoires in COVID-19. Study-level information: The origin of the acute and convalescent COVID-19 samples was the United States, Italy and Spain. Sample material is recorded as cDNA or gDNA derived from T cells, B-cell-depleted T cells, or PBMCs.

Per the authors' pipeline: Scientists estimated how many nucleated cells there were by amplifying reference gene primers. Profiled with immunoSEQ multiplex PCR; TCRdb holds only in-frame clones, not every one. The V and J calls and clone size come from that table; D and trimming were worked out from the DNA. Among some 350,000 clones listed, around 84% were seen once. CDR3 size: 15 residues. V lost 0 bases and J lost 1, with 8 bases in between. The germline V gene has CDR1 SGHAT and CDR2 FQNNGV. Sequenced material: peripheral blood. The sequence was obtained from a human donor in a cohort sampled during active COVID-19. This chain connects TRBV11-2 to TRBJ2-3; D call uncertain. CDR3 sequence: CASSLDSVGTDTQYF. For the CDR3, the DNA is TGTGCCAGCAGCTTAGACTCGGTGGGCACAGATACGCAGTATTTT.